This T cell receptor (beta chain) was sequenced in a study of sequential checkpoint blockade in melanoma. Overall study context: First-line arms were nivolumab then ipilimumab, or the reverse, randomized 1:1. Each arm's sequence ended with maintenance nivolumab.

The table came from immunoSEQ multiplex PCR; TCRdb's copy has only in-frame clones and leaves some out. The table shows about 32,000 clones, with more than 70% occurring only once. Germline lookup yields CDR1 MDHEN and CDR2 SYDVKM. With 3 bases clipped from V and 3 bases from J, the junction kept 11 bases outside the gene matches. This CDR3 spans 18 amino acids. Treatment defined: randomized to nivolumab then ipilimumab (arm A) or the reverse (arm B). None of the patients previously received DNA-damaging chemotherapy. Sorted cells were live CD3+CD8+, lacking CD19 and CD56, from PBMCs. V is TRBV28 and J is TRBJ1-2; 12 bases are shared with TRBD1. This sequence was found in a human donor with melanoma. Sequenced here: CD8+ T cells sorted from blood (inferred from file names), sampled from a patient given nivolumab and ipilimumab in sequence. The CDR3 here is CASSLGMGQGARDYGYTF. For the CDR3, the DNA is TGTGCCAGCAGTTTGGGCATGGGACAGGGGGCGCGGGACTATGGCTACACCTTC.